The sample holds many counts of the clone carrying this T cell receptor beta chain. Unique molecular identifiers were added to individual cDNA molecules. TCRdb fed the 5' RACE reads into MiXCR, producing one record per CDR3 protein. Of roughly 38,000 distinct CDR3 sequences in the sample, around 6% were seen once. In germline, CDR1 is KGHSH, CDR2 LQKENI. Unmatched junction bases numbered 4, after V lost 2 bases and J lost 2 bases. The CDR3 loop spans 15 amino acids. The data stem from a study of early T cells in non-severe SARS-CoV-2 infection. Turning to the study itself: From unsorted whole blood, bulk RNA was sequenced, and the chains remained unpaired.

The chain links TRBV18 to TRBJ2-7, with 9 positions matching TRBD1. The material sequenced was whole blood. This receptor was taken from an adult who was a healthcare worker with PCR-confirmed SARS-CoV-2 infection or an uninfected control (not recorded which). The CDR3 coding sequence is TGTGCCAGCTCACCAGGGACAGGGCTTACCTACGAGCAGTACTTC. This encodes CASSPGTGLTYEQYF.